This record covers a single T cell receptor beta chain. Its matching antigen is unknown. Its ends do not fully match the called genes, so a read error is possible. The template was RNA from unsorted bulk tissue. Distant lung tissue was collected more than 3 cm away from the tumor edge. The library came from three nested PCR rounds adapted from ARM-PCR protocols. Using its own MiXCR run on the multiplex PCR reads, TCRdb lists one record per CDR3 protein. The data contain roughly 82,000 distinct CDR3 sequences, around 82% of them singletons. The data were obtained in a study of tumor and adjacent non-tumor tissue in lung cancer. Looking at the study overall: There were fewer than 15 adenocarcinoma, 2 squamous cell carcinoma and 1 small cell lung cancer cases. Aged about 31 to 85 years, patients included approximately 11 men and about 5 women with stage I to III disease. General study findings and limits: Shorter survival was associated with higher TCR diversity in tumors.

This CDR3 region has 14 residues. From germline, CDR1 is SEHNR and CDR2 FQNEAQ (reference sequence). Source material: distant non-tumor lung tissue. The chain is built from TRBV7-9 and TRBJ1-1; D gene uncertain. This clonotype originated in a woman in her fifties or sixties with non-small cell lung cancer. The CDR3 coding sequence is TGTGCCAACAGCCAAACGCAGTCTGGAACTGAAACTTTCTTT. Translating gives CANSQTQSGTETFF.